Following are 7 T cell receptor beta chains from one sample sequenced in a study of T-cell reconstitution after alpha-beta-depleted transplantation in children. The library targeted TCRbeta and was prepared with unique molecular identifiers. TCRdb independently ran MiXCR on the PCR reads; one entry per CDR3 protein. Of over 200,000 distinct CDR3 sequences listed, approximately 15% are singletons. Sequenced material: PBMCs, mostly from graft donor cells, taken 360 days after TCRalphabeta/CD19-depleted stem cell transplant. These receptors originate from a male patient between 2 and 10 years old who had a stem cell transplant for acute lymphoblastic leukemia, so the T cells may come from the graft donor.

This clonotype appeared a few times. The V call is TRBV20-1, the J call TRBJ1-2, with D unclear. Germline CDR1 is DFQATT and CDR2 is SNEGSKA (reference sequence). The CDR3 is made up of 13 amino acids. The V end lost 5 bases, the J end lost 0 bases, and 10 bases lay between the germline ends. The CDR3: CSAPDGPNYGYTF. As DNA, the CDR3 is TGCAGTGCTCCCGACGGACCTAACTATGGCTACACCTTC.

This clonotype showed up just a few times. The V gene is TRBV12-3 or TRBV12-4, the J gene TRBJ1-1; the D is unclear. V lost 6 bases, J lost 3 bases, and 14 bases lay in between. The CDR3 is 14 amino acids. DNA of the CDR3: TGTGCCAGCAGCCTTACACGGGGTTACACTGAAGCTTTCTTT. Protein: CASSLTRGYTEAFF.

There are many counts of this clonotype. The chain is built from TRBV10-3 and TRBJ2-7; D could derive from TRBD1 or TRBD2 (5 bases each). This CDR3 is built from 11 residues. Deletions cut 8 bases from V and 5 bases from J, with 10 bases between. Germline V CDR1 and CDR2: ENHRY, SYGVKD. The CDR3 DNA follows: TGTGCCATCGGGGGAACCCACGAGCAGTACTTC. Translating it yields CAIGGTHEQYF.

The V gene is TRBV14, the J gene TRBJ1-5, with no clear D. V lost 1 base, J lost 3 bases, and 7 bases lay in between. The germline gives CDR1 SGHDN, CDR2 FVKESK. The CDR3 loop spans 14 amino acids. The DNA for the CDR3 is TGTGCCAGCAGCCAAGCAGGATTCAATCAGCCCCAGCATTTT. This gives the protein CASSQAGFNQPQHF.

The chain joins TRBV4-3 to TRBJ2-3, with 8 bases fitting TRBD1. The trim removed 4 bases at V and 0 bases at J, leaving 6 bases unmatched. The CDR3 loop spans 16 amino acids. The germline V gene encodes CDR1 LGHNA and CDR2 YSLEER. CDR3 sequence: CASSLDRGSSTDTQYF. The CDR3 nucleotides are TGCGCCAGCAGCCTTGACAGGGGAAGTAGCACAGATACGCAGTATTTT.

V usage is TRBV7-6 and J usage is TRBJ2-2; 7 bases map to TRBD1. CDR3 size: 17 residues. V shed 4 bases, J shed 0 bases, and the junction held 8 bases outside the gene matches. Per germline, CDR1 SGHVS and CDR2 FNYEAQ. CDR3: CASSYTRQGANTGELFF. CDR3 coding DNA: TGTGCCAGCAGCTATACTAGACAGGGTGCGAACACCGGGGAGCTGTTTTTT.

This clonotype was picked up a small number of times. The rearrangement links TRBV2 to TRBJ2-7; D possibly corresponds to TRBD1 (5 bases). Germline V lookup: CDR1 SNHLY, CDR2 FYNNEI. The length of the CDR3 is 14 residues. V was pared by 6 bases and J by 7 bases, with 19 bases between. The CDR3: CASRENGAFWEQYF. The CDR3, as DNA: TGTGCCAGCAGGGAAAATGGGGCCTTTTGGGAGCAGTACTTC.